Detailed here is one TCR beta chain. Germline CDR1 and CDR2: SGDLS and YYNGEE. V shed 1 base and J shed 3 bases, with 10 bases lying between them. This CDR3 is built from 15 residues. The sample comes from a study of blood T cell repertoires in COVID-19. Produced via immunoSEQ multiplex PCR; TCRdb's table is partial and in-frame only. The data show 250,000 to 300,000 clones, with around 80% seen just once and 4% to 4.5% held by the top ten. The chain is built from TRBV9 and TRBJ1-4, with unresolved D. The sequence was collected from a man in his sixties with acute or convalescent COVID-19. Specimen: peripheral blood. The CDR3 sequence is CASSVRGTANEKLFF. The CDR3 DNA reads TGTGCCAGCAGCGTACGGGGAACGGCTAATGAAAAACTGTTTTTT. The whole variable domain, remainder taken from reference TRBV9 and TRBJ1-4, is DSGVTQTPKHLITATGQRVTLRCSPRSGDLSVYWYQQSLDQGLQFLIQYYNGEERAKGNILERFSAQQFPDLHSELNLSSLELGDSALYFCASSVRGTANEKLFFGSGTQLSVL.